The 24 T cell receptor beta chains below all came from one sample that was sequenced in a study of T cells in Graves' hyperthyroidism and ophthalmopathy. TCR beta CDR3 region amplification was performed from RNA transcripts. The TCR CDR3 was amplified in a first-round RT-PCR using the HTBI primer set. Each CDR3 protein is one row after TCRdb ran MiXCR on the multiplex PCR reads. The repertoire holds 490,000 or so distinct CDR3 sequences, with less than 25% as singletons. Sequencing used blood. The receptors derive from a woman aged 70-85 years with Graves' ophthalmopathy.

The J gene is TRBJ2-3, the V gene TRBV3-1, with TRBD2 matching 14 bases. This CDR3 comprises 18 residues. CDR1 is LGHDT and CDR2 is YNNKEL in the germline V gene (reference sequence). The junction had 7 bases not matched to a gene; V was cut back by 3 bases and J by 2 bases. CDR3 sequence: CASSHSGLAGGLTDTQYF. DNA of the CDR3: TGTGCCAGCAGCCACTCAGGACTAGCGGGGGGACTCACAGATACGCAGTATTTT.

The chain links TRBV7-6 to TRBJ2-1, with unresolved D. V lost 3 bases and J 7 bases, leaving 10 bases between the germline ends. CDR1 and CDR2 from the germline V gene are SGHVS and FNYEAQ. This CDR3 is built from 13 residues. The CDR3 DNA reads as TGTGCCAGCAGCTTGAGTACTCCTAATGAGCAGTTCTTC. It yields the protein CASSLSTPNEQFF.

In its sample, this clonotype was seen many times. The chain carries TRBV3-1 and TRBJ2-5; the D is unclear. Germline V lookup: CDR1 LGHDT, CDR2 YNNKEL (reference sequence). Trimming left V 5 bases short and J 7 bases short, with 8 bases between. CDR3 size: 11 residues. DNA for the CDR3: TGTGCCAGCAGCAATTCGGTGACCCAGTACTTC. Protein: CASSNSVTQYF.

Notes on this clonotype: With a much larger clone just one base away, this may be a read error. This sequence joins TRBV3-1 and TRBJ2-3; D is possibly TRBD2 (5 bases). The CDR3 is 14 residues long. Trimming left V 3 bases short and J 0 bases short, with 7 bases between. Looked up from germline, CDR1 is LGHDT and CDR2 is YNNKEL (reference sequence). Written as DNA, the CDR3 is TGTGCCAGCAGCCAGAGGGCTAGCACAGATACGCAGTATTTT. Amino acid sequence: CASSQRASTDTQYF.

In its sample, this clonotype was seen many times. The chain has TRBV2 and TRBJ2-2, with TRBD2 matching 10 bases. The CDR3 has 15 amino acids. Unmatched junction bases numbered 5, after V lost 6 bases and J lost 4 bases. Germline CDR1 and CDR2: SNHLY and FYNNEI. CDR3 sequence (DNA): TGTGCCAGCAGCTGGACTAGCGGACCCACCGGGGAGCTGTTTTTT. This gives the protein CASSWTSGPTGELFF.

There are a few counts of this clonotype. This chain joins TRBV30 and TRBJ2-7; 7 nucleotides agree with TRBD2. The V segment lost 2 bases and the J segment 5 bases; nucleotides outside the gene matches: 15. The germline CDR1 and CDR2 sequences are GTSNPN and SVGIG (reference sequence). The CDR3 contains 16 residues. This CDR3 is CAWSLTPRRERDEQYF. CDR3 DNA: TGTGCCTGGAGTCTTACCCCTAGGCGGGAGAGGGACGAGCAGTACTTC.

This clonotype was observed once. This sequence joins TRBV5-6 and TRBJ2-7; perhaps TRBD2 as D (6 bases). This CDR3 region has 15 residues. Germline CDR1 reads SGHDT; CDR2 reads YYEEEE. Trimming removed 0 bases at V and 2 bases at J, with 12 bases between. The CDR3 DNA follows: TGTGCCAGCAGCTTGGGGAGGGGAGAGACCTACGAGCAGTACTTC. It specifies CASSLGRGETYEQYF. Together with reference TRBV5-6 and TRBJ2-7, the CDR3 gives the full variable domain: DAGVTQSPTHLIKTRGQQVTLRCSPKSGHDTVSWYQQALGQGPQFIFQYYEEEERQRGNFPDRFSGHQFPNYSSELNVNALLLGDSALYLCASSLGRGETYEQYFGPGTRLTVT.

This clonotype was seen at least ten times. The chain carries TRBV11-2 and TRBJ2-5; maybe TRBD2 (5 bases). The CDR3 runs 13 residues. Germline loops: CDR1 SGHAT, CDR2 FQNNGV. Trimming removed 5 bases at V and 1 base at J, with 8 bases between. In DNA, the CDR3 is TGTGCCAGCAGCCCCGGACTCCAAGAGACCCAGTACTTC. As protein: CASSPGLQETQYF.

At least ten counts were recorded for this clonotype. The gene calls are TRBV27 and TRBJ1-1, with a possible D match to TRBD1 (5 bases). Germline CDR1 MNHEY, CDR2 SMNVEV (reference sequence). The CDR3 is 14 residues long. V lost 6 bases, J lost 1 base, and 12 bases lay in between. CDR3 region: CASRRETENTEAFF. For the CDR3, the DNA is TGTGCCAGCAGACGAGAGACAGAGAACACTGAAGCTTTCTTT.

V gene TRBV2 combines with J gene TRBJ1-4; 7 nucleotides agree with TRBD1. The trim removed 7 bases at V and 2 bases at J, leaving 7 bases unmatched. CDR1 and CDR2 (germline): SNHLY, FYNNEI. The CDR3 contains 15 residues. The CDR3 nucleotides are TGTGCCAGCATCCCAGGGGGGCGGACTAATGAAAAACTGTTTTTT. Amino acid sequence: CASIPGGRTNEKLFF.

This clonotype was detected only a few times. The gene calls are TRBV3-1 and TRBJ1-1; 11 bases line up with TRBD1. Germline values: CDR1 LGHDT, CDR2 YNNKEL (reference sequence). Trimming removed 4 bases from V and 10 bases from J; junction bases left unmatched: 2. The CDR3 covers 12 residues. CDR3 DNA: TGTGCCAGCAGCCGCGGGACAGGGGGAGCTTTCTTT. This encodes CASSRGTGGAFF.

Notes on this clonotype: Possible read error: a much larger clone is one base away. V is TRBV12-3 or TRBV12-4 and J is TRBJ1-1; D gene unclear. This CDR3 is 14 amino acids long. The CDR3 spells CASSLFQRGTEALF. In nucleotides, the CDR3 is TGTGCCAGCAGTTTATTCCAACGGGGAACTGAAGCTCTCTTT.

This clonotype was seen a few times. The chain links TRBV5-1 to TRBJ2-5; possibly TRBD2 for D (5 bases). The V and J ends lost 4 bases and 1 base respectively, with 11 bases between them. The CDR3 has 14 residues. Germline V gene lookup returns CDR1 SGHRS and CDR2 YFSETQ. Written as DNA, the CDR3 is TGCGCCAGCAGCCCTCTGGGAGCCCAAGAGACCCAGTACTTC. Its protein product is CASSPLGAQETQYF. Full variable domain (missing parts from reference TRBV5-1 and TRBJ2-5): KAGVTQTPRYLIKTRGQQVTLSCSPISGHRSVSWYQQTPGQGLQFLFEYFSETQRNKGNFPGRFSGRQFSNSRSEMNVSTLELGDSALYLCASSPLGAQETQYFGPGTRLLVL.

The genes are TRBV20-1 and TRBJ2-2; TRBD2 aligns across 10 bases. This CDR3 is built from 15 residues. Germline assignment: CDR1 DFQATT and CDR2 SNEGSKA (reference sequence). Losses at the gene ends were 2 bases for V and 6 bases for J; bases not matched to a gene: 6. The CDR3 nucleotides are TGCAGTGCTAGATCCGGGACTAGCGCCCCCGGGGAGCTGTTTTTT. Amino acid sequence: CSARSGTSAPGELFF.

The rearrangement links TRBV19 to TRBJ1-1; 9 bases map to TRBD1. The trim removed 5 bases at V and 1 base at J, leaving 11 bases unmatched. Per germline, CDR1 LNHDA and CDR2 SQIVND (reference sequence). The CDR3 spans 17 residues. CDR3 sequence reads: CASSLDRGVGGNTEAFF. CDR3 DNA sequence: TGTGCCAGTAGTCTGGACAGGGGAGTTGGGGGGAACACTGAAGCTTTCTTT.

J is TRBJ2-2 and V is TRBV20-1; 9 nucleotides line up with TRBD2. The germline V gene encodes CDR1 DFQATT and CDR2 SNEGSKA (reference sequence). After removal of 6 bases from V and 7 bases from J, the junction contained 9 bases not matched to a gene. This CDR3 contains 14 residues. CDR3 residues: CSAASGRTDGELFF. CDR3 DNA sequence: TGCAGTGCCGCCAGCGGGAGGACCGACGGGGAGCTGTTTTTT.

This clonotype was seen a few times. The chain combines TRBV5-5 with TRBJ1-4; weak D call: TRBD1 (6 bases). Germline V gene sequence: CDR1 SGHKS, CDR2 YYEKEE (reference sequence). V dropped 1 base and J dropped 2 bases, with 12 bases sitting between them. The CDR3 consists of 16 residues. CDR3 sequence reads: CASSLNPDSTNEKLFF. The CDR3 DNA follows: TGTGCCAGCAGCTTGAACCCGGACAGCACTAATGAAAAACTGTTTTTT. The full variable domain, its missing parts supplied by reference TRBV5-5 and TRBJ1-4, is DAGVTQSPTHLIKTRGQQVTLRCSPISGHKSVSWYQQVLGQGPQFIFQYYEKEERGRGNFPDRFSARQFPNYSSELNVNALLLGDSALYLCASSLNPDSTNEKLFFGSGTQLSVL.

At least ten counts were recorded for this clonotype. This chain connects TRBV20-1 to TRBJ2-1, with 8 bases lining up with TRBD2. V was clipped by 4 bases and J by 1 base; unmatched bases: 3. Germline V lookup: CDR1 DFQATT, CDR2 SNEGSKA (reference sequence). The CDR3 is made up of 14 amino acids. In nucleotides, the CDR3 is TGCAGTGCTAAAAAGCGGGAGTCCTACAATGAGCAGTTCTTC. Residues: CSAKKRESYNEQFF.

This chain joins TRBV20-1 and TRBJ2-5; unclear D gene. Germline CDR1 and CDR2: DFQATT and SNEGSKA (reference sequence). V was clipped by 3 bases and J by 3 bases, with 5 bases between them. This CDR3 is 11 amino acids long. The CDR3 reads CSASPKETQYF. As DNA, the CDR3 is TGCAGTGCTAGCCCCAAAGAGACCCAGTACTTC.

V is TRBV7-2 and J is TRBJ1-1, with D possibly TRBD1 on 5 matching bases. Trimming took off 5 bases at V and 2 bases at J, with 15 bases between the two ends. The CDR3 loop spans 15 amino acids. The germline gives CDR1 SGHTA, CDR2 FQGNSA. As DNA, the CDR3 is TGTGCCAGCAGCCCCCGGTGGGGGGACAACACTGAAGCTTTCTTT. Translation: CASSPRWGDNTEAFF.

The CDR3 here is CASSSGTGAGNTIYF. In nucleotides, the CDR3 is TGTGCCAGCAGTTCCGGGACAGGGGCTGGAAACACCATATATTTT. The rearrangement joins TRBV28 to TRBJ1-3, with 10 bases matching TRBD1. V shed 4 bases and J 2 bases; nucleotides not matched to a gene: 2. CDR1 and CDR2 from the germline V gene are MDHEN and SYDVKM. There are 15 residues in the CDR3.

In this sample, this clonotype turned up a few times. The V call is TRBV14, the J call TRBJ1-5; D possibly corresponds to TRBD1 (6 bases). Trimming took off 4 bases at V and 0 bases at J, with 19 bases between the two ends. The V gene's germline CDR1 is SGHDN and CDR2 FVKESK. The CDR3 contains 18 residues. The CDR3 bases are TGTGCCAGCAGCCGGGGGAGGGGATGGGGACATAGCAATCAGCCCCAGCATTTT. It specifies CASSRGRGWGHSNQPQHF.

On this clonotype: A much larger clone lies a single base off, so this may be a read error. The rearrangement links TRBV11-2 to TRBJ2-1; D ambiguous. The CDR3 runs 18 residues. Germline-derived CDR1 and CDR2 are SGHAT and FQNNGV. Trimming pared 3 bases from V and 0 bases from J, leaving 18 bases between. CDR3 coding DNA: TGTGCCAGCAGCTTTACGACTCGGGCTTTCGTCTCCTACAATGAGCAGTTCTTC. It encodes CASSFTTRAFVSYNEQFF.

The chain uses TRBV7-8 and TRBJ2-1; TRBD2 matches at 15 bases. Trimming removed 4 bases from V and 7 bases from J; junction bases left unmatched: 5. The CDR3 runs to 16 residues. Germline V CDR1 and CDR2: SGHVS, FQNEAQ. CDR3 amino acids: CASSSIGTSGRNEQFF. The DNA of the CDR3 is TGTGCCAGCAGCTCGATCGGGACTAGCGGGAGGAATGAGCAGTTCTTC.